The source of this T cell receptor beta chain is a study of tumor-infiltrating lymphocytes in localized non-small cell lung cancer. Study-level background: Patients included smokers and never-smokers with various histologies, some sampled after neoadjuvant chemotherapy. Tumor tissue and non-adjacent uninvolved lung came from each patient.

The CDR3 is made up of 19 amino acids. Per the germline V gene, CDR1 is LGHNA and CDR2 is YNFKEQ. The ends lost 2 bases at V and 0 bases at J; junction bases unmatched: 9. Sequencing used immunoSEQ multiplex PCR; TCRdb keeps in-frame clones, though not all of them. The repertoire holds tens of thousands of clones, with approximately 85% as singletons. A word on this clone: No antigen is known for it.

General study results and limits: No link was found between tumor T-cell fraction and recurrence-free survival. Different pieces of the same tissue went to different assays, confounding technical variation with intratumor heterogeneity.

The chain links TRBV4-2 to TRBJ2-7; 14 bases are a match to TRBD2. Sequenced: lung tumor tissue. The sequence came from a human donor with non-small cell lung cancer. This CDR3 is CASSQRTSGGPTSSYEQYF. The CDR3 region has the DNA TGTGCCAGCAGCCAACGGACTAGCGGGGGGCCTACCTCCTCCTACGAGCAGTACTTC.